The 30 T cell receptor beta chains in this list originate from one sample, sequenced in a study of T cell changes during pregnancy in multiple sclerosis. Clones were sequenced by immunoSEQ multiplex PCR, and TCRdb holds only the in-frame ones, with some missing. Of roughly 29,000 clones listed, under 95% were seen once; the top ten hold approximately 0.41%. The sample in question was CD4+ T cells from peripheral blood mononuclear cells, obtained after pregnancy. The receptors come from a female donor with multiple sclerosis, enrolled in a pregnancy study.

The chain recombines TRBV5-1 with TRBJ2-2; 13 positions agree with TRBD2. Germline V gives CDR1 SGHRS, CDR2 YFSETQ. CDR3 length: 17 residues. After removal of 4 bases from V and 6 bases from J, the junction contained 9 bases not matched to a gene. The CDR3 nucleotides read TGCGCCAGCAGCATAGGACTAGCGGGAGTGAGTGCCGGGGAGCTGTTTTTT. This sequence encodes CASSIGLAGVSAGELFF.

The chain couples TRBV7-9 to TRBJ2-5; possible D gene TRBD2, 5 bases. This CDR3 spans 13 amino acids. Trimming took off 1 base at V and 9 bases at J, with 12 bases between the two ends. Germline V gene sequence: CDR1 SEHNR, CDR2 FQNEAQ (reference sequence). This CDR3 reads CASSLVTGSAQYF. The CDR3 DNA is TGTGCCAGCAGCTTAGTTACGGGGTCGGCCCAGTACTTC.

This clone showed up just a few times. CDR3 sequence: CASSISTGGAEGSGNTIYF. In nucleotides, the CDR3 is TGTGCCAGTAGTATTAGCACAGGGGGTGCCGAGGGCTCCGGAAACACCATATATTTT. The chain links TRBV19 to TRBJ1-3, with 8 nucleotides matching TRBD1. The CDR3 has 19 amino acids. The V gene's germline CDR1 is LNHDA and CDR2 SQIVND (reference sequence). Trimming removed 3 bases from V and 4 bases from J; junction bases left unmatched: 17.

The rearrangement joins TRBV11-2 to TRBJ1-1; D unclear. The CDR3 is 13 residues long. Germline V gene data show CDR1 as SGHAT and CDR2 as FQNNGV. The V end lost 2 bases, the J end lost 4 bases, and 8 bases lay between the germline ends. CDR3 nucleotide sequence: TGTGCCAGCAGCTTAACCCCAGGCACTGAAGCTTTCTTT. It translates to CASSLTPGTEAFF.

The chain has TRBV4-3 and TRBJ2-7, with 9 bases identical to TRBD1. J lost 5 bases, V lost 0 bases, and 14 bases had no gene match. Germline lookup yields CDR1 LGHNA and CDR2 YSLEER. This CDR3 region has 18 residues. As DNA, the CDR3 is TGCGCCAGCAGCCAAGATCTAAGAGGGACAGGGTATGAAAACGAGCAGTACTTC. It translates to CASSQDLRGTGYENEQYF.

The chain joins TRBV30 to TRBJ1-1, with TRBD1 identical over 7 bases. The V gene's germline CDR1 is GTSNPN and CDR2 SVGIG (reference sequence). CDR3 length equals 12 residues. The V gene end was trimmed by 5 bases and the J gene end by 7 bases; junction bases not matched to a gene: 7. The CDR3 nucleotides read TGTGCCTGGGCATTACAGGGGAATGAAGCTTTCTTT. Translating it yields CAWALQGNEAFF. Combining the CDR3 with reference TRBV30 and TRBJ1-1 gives the whole variable domain SQTIHQWPATLVQPVGSPLSLECTVEGTSNPNLYWYRQAAGRGLQLLFYSVGIGQISSEVPQNLSASRPQDRQFILSSKKLLLSDSGFYLCAWALQGNEAFFGQGTRLTVV.

The chain joins TRBV5-1 to TRBJ1-1, with D perhaps matching TRBD1 (5 bases). Germline V gene sequence: CDR1 SGHRS, CDR2 YFSETQ. The length of the CDR3 is 13 residues. Trimming removed 3 bases at V and 4 bases at J, with 10 bases between. The CDR3 region has the DNA TGCGCCAGCAGCTCAGGGATGGGCACTGAAGCTTTCTTT. Translated: CASSSGMGTEAFF. Together with reference TRBV5-1 and TRBJ1-1, the CDR3 gives the full variable domain: KAGVTQTPRYLIKTRGQQVTLSCSPISGHRSVSWYQQTPGQGLQFLFEYFSETQRNKGNFPGRFSGRQFSNSRSEMNVSTLELGDSALYLCASSSGMGTEAFFGQGTRLTVV.

This chain connects TRBV30 to TRBJ1-2; D gene unclear. The length of the CDR3 is 13 residues. The germline V and J ends were trimmed by 5 bases and 7 bases, with 17 bases remaining between them. From germline, CDR1 is GTSNPN and CDR2 SVGIG (reference sequence). In nucleotides, the CDR3 is TGTGCCTGGGCGAGCTACCGGGTGAGTGGCTACACCTTC. This gives the protein CAWASYRVSGYTF.

The rearrangement links TRBV18 to TRBJ1-2, with 9 nucleotides matching TRBD1. Germline CDR1 reads KGHSH; CDR2 reads LQKENI. The V gene end was trimmed by 6 bases and the J gene end by 6 bases; junction bases not matched to a gene: 8. This CDR3 contains 14 residues. The CDR3 sequence: CASSPGQGSDGYTF. In nucleotides, the CDR3 is TGTGCCAGCTCTCCTGGACAGGGGAGTGATGGCTACACCTTC.

CDR3 DNA sequence: TGTGCCAGCAGCCTCGGACAGGTCTTCCAAGAGACCCAGTACTTC. Protein sequence: CASSLGQVFQETQYF. The V call is TRBV5-4, the J call TRBJ2-5, with TRBD1 matching 7 bases. V trimming: 4 bases; J trimming: 1 base; junction bases outside the gene matches: 7. Germline V gene lookup returns CDR1 SGHNT and CDR2 YYREEE (reference sequence). The CDR3 totals 15 residues.

Here the CDR3 DNA reads TGTGCCAGCAGCCAAGTCAGTGAAAGTGGGGCGCGGGCTTTCTTT. It translates to CASSQVSESGARAFF. The rearrangement uses TRBV14 and TRBJ1-1; D perhaps matches TRBD1 (5 bases). CDR1 SGHDN and CDR2 FVKESK come from the germline V gene. Trimming removed 1 base from V and 11 bases from J, with 20 bases in between. The length of the CDR3 is 15 residues.

The rearrangement joins TRBV5-4 to TRBJ2-7, with D possibly being TRBD2 (5 bases). V was clipped by 0 bases and J by 4 bases, with 11 bases between them. This CDR3 is 14 amino acids long. Germline assignment: CDR1 SGHNT and CDR2 YYREEE (reference sequence). Here the CDR3 DNA reads TGTGCCAGCAGCTTGGCGGGATCCCTTTACGAGCAGTACTTC. Encoded protein: CASSLAGSLYEQYF. The whole variable domain, filled in from reference TRBV5-4 and TRBJ2-7, reads ETGVTQSPTHLIKTRGQQVTLRCSSQSGHNTVSWYQQALGQGPQFIFQYYREEENGRGNFPPRFSGLQFPNYSSELNVNALELDDSALYLCASSLAGSLYEQYFGPGTRLTVT.

V gene TRBV18 combines with J gene TRBJ1-4; D is unresolved. V lost 3 bases to trimming and J lost 0 bases, with 8 bases between them. This CDR3 is built from 15 residues. Germline V lookup: CDR1 KGHSH, CDR2 LQKENI. In DNA, the CDR3 is TGTGCCAGCTCACCGGCAGTTGCAACTAATGAAAAACTGTTTTTT. This codes for CASSPAVATNEKLFF.

This chain joins TRBV30 and TRBJ2-5, with D perhaps matching TRBD1 (6 bases). The CDR3 has 20 amino acids. CDR1 is GTSNPN and CDR2 is SVGIG in the germline V gene (reference sequence). V lost 4 bases to trimming and J lost 2 bases, with 32 bases between them. CDR3 sequence: CAWTKGSMSVMRGIQETQYF. In DNA, the CDR3 is TGTGCCTGGACAAAAGGATCCATGTCAGTCATGAGGGGGATTCAAGAGACCCAGTACTTC.

The rearrangement links TRBV27 to TRBJ1-6, with 10 bases matching TRBD1. Germline V lookup: CDR1 MNHEY, CDR2 SMNVEV (reference sequence). The CDR3 runs 20 residues. V dropped 3 bases and J dropped 7; count of bases not matched to a gene: 18. The CDR3 nucleotides are TGTGCCAGCAGTTTCTCGGGACAGGGGATTCTCCGCATCAAAAATTCACCCCTCCACTTT. This sequence encodes CASSFSGQGILRIKNSPLHF.

This chain joins TRBV11-2 and TRBJ2-1; no reliable D call. V lost 6 bases and J 3 bases, leaving 18 bases between the germline ends. The CDR3 is 16 amino acids. The germline V gene has CDR1 SGHAT and CDR2 FQNNGV. The CDR3 region has the DNA TGTGCCAGCAGTCTCATCTCAACGGAGCACTACAATGAGCAGTTCTTC. It yields the protein CASSLISTEHYNEQFF.

The chain is built from TRBV29-1 and TRBJ2-1, with 7 bases lining up with TRBD1. The CDR3 has 14 residues. V was pared by 6 bases and J by 0 bases, with 5 bases of the junction left unmatched. CDR1 and CDR2 from the germline V gene are SQVTM and ANQGSEA. The CDR3, as DNA: TGCAGCGTGGGGACAGTGAGCTCCTACAATGAGCAGTTCTTC. Amino acids: CSVGTVSSYNEQFF.

This chain uses TRBV5-1 with TRBJ2-3; 11 nucleotides align to TRBD2. Per the germline V gene, CDR1 is SGHRS and CDR2 is YFSETQ. J gave up 1 base and V 4 bases, and 5 bases lay outside the gene matches. CDR3 length: 16 residues. The CDR3 is CASSPGGLAGTDTQYF. CDR3 bases: TGCGCCAGCAGCCCCGGGGGACTAGCGGGCACAGATACGCAGTATTTT. The full variable domain, its missing parts supplied by reference TRBV5-1 and TRBJ2-3, is KAGVTQTPRYLIKTRGQQVTLSCSPISGHRSVSWYQQTPGQGLQFLFEYFSETQRNKGNFPGRFSGRQFSNSRSEMNVSTLELGDSALYLCASSPGGLAGTDTQYFGPGTRLTVL.

The rearrangement links TRBV10-3 to TRBJ1-5, with TRBD1 as a possible D gene (5 bases). The V and J ends lost 4 bases and 5 bases respectively, with 12 bases between them. The CDR3 is made up of 14 amino acids. Germline CDR1 ENHRY, CDR2 SYGVKD. The CDR3 sequence: CAISGVREDQPQHF. The CDR3 nucleotides read TGTGCCATCAGTGGGGTCAGGGAGGATCAGCCCCAGCATTTT.

The rearrangement links TRBV11-3 to TRBJ2-1; 10 bases agree with TRBD2. The CDR3 is made up of 14 amino acids. Trimming at V came to 5 bases and at J to 6 bases, leaving 4 bases not matched to a gene. The germline V gene has CDR1 SGHNT and CDR2 YENEEA. The CDR3: CASSTGLAFNEQFF. In nucleotides, the CDR3 is TGTGCCAGCAGCACGGGACTAGCGTTCAATGAGCAGTTCTTC.

The chain recombines TRBV7-2 with TRBJ2-1; 7 nucleotides agree with TRBD2. Germline V lookup: CDR1 SGHTA, CDR2 FQGNSA. V lost 5 bases, J lost 8 bases, and 12 bases stayed unmatched. The CDR3 covers 15 residues. In DNA form, the CDR3 reads TGTGCCAGCAGCCCCCTTGGACTAGGTACCGATGAGCAGTTCTTC. As protein: CASSPLGLGTDEQFF. The full variable domain, in which reference TRBV7-2 and TRBJ2-1 provide the parts outside the CDR3, is GAGVSQSPSNKVTEKGKDVELRCDPISGHTALYWYRQSLGQGLEFLIYFQGNSAPDKSGLPSDRFSAERTGGSVSTLTIQRTQQEDSAVYLCASSPLGLGTDEQFFGPGTRLTVL.

This chain joins TRBV6-5 and TRBJ1-6, with D possibly TRBD1 on 6 matching bases. The V gene's germline CDR1 is MNHEY and CDR2 SVGAGI. V lost 10 bases to trimming and J lost 7 bases, with 17 bases between them. The CDR3 has 14 amino acids. In DNA form, the CDR3 reads TGTGCCACCAATGGGGGCAGGGAGAATTCACCCCTCCACTTT. Translated: CATNGGRENSPLHF.

The chain links TRBV6-5 to TRBJ2-7; 11 positions agree with TRBD1. V lost 6 bases and J lost 7; bases outside the gene matches: 11. The CDR3 sequence is 15 residues long. Germline CDR1 and CDR2: MNHEY and SVGAGI. The CDR3 protein is CASSTGQGARKEQYF. The CDR3 DNA follows: TGTGCCAGCAGCACCGGACAGGGGGCGCGAAAAGAGCAGTACTTC.

The V call is TRBV19, the J call TRBJ1-5; 7 bases line up with TRBD1. The CDR3 runs 19 residues. The J segment lost 0 bases and the V segment lost 9 bases, leaving 20 bases of the junction unmatched. Germline CDR1 LNHDA, CDR2 SQIVND (reference sequence). The CDR3 DNA reads TGTGCCAGACTTGGGACAGACTCGAGGGGAGGTTATAGCAATCAGCCCCAGCATTTT. Residues: CARLGTDSRGGYSNQPQHF.

V gene TRBV6-5 combines with J gene TRBJ1-1; 9 bases are a match to TRBD1. Trimming removed 7 bases from V and 10 bases from J; junction bases left unmatched: 16. From germline, CDR1 is MNHEY and CDR2 SVGAGI. CDR3 length equals 15 residues. The CDR3 bases are TGTGCCAGCACCAAAGTCGGGACAGGGCGAAGTAGAGCTTTCTTT. This codes for CASTKVGTGRSRAFF.

V usage is TRBV18 and J usage is TRBJ1-2, with TRBD1 identical over 7 bases. CDR1 is KGHSH, CDR2 LQKENI, per germline. V dropped 6 bases and J dropped 4; count of bases not matched to a gene: 8. CDR3 size: 14 residues. CDR3 nucleotide sequence: TGTGCCAGCTCTCGAGGGGACAGAGGCTATGGCTACACCTTC. Protein sequence: CASSRGDRGYGYTF.

This chain joins TRBV5-1 and TRBJ2-1; 8 nucleotides match TRBD2. CDR1 is SGHRS and CDR2 is YFSETQ in the germline V gene. The CDR3 sequence is 13 residues long. V was clipped by 2 bases and J by 9 bases; unmatched bases: 4. The CDR3 sequence is CASSLGGGSEQFF. Written as DNA, the CDR3 is TGCGCCAGCAGCTTAGGCGGGGGGTCTGAGCAGTTCTTC.

J is TRBJ1-1 and V is TRBV6-1; D call uncertain. The CDR3 spans 11 residues. Looked up from germline, CDR1 is MNHNS and CDR2 is SASEGT. Trimming took off 6 bases at V and 5 bases at J, with 7 bases between the two ends. The CDR3, as DNA: TGTGCCAGCAGCCTTTCGACTGAAGCTTTCTTT. It codes for CASSLSTEAFF.

J is TRBJ2-1 and V is TRBV2, with D tentatively TRBD1 (5 bases). Germline V gene data show CDR1 as SNHLY and CDR2 as FYNNEI. Trimming stripped 5 bases from V and 1 base from J, with 12 bases between. This CDR3 is built from 15 residues. CDR3 residues: CASSRGYGSYNEQFF. DNA for the CDR3: TGTGCCAGCAGTAGGGGTTACGGATCCTACAATGAGCAGTTCTTC.

The chain couples TRBV5-1 to TRBJ1-1; D not certain. This CDR3 has 13 amino acids. V gave up 8 bases and J gave up 8 bases, with 19 bases separating them. Per germline, CDR1 SGHRS and CDR2 YFSETQ. CDR3 nucleotides: TGCGCCAGTAAATCGTTTAGAGGCCAAGAAGCTTTCTTT. Residues: CASKSFRGQEAFF.